This T cell receptor (beta chain) was identified during a study of blood T cells in healthy people across ages. The study, taken as a whole, reports: Measured against age, TCR beta diversity per million T cells decreased in a roughly linear manner.

Sample-barcoded 5' priming and a J-beta primer mix drove a second PCR of roughly 6 to 12 cycles. TCRdb recomputed calls from the 5' RACE reads with MiXCR, one row per CDR3 protein. The sample has some 1.5 million distinct CDR3 sequences, 28% seen once. In this sample, this clonotype turned up many times. The antigen is not known. The V gene lost 8 bases and the J gene lost 0 bases, with 8 bases spanning the gap. Germline values: CDR1 LGHDT, CDR2 YNNKEL (reference sequence). This CDR3 is built from 12 residues. This sequence joins TRBV3-1 and TRBJ2-7; maybe TRBD1 (5 bases). The receptor was isolated from a woman aged 25 to 39 in good health. Sequenced input: blood. CDR3 coding DNA: TGTGCCAGCTCCAGGGCCTCCTACGAGCAGTACTTC. Its protein product is CASSRASYEQYF.